This T cell receptor beta chain was obtained from a study of T cell repertoires in aging, cancer and after chemotherapy. Study-level information: Pre- and post-chemotherapy samples were paired from chronic lymphocytic leukemia patients treated with fludarabine- or bendamustine-based regimens. Study observations and caveats: Hematological cancer patients had lymphoid organ infiltration that may impair thymic emigration or T cell expansion.

CDR3 length: 15 residues. V trimming: 4 bases; J trimming: 5 bases; junction bases outside the gene matches: 10. CDR1 is SGHRS, CDR2 YFSETQ, per germline. A mixed TRB-A/B primer pool amplified rearranged TRB by multiplex touch-down PCR. TCRdb processed the multiplex PCR reads anew with MiXCR; each CDR3 protein has one entry. The sample includes around 13,000 distinct CDR3 sequences, about 29% of them seen just once. This clonotype came up a few times. Its antigen is undetermined. Amplification of TCR beta used genomic DNA extracted from peripheral blood. The sample was blood. The V and J genes are TRBV5-1 and TRBJ2-5; TRBD1 aligns across 8 bases. The clonotype originates from a human donor with a blood cancer. The CDR3 reads CASSPLQGAGETQYF. CDR3 DNA sequence: TGCGCCAGCAGCCCGCTGCAGGGGGCCGGGGAGACCCAGTACTTC.